This T cell receptor (beta chain) was captured in a study of shared clonotypes between healthy human individuals. Study context: Participating donors consisted of two women and a few men aged 18 to 49.

For this clone: The sample holds other DNA sequences that translate to the same CDR3.

Sequencing used immunoSEQ multiplex PCR; TCRdb keeps in-frame clones, though not all of them. The table records some 2 million clones, 85% to 95% of them present only once. Germline CDR1 reads SGHRS; CDR2 reads YFSETQ. J was trimmed by 2 bases and V by 0 bases; bases with no gene match: 2. CDR3 length: 15 amino acids. The receptor's source is a man between 18 and 29 years old in good health. Sequenced material: naive CD4+ T cells sorted from blood. This sample's subset: CD45RA+ positively selected. The rearrangement links TRBV5-1 to TRBJ2-1, with 7 nucleotides matching TRBD2. In DNA form, the CDR3 reads TGCGCCAGCAGCTTGGACGGGACTACCTACAATGAGCAGTTCTTC. This encodes CASSLDGTTYNEQFF.